This T cell receptor (beta chain) was recovered during a study of cytomegalovirus exposure and HLA in healthy donors. The CDR3 covers 14 residues. V lost 6 bases, J lost 3 bases, and 17 bases lay in between. CDR1 is SQVTM, CDR2 ANQGSEA, per germline. The PCR was carried out with 60 Vbeta primers and 13 Jbeta primers. Here immunoSEQ multiplex PCR was the method, and the copy in TCRdb shows in-frame clones only, minus some. There are approximately 120,000 clones in the sample; 60% to 85% occur only once, and approximately 2% lies in the top ten. A few counts support this clone. This receptor was obtained from a man over 45 in good health and CMV-seronegative. Sample: PBMCs. V usage is TRBV29-1 and J usage is TRBJ1-1; the D is unclear. The DNA of the CDR3 is TGCAGCGTCGCCGCGGGCCAGGTAGACACTGAAGCTTTCTTT. It yields the protein CSVAAGQVDTEAFF.